Following are 20 T cell receptor beta chains from one sample sequenced in a study of shared clonotypes between healthy human individuals. Profiled with immunoSEQ multiplex PCR; TCRdb holds only in-frame clones, not every one. The repertoire holds about 2 million clones, with roughly 95% as singletons. Only CD45RO-negative cells positively selected for CCR7 counted as naive CD8 cells, so terminally differentiated effector memory CD45RA+ cells were excluded. The source material was naive CD8+ T cells sorted from blood. These receptors all stem from a man younger than 35 in good health.

The chain uses TRBV5-6 and TRBJ2-7, with 9 bases identical to TRBD1. Germline trimming cut 4 bases from V and 3 bases from J; bases unmatched to any gene: 8. This CDR3 comprises 15 residues. Germline-derived CDR1 and CDR2 are SGHDT and YYEEEE. The CDR3 DNA reads TGTGCCAGCAGCCCTGCCGGGACAGGGTACTACGAGCAGTACTTC. Its translation is CASSPAGTGYYEQYF.

As to this clone: The same CDR3 can be traced to other DNA sequences in this sample. The chain couples TRBV5-1 to TRBJ2-3; no clear D gene. The germline V and J ends were trimmed by 4 bases and 6 bases, with 9 bases remaining between them. CDR1 and CDR2 from the germline V gene are SGHRS and YFSETQ. The CDR3 has 12 amino acids. The CDR3 DNA reads TGCGCCAGCAGCCTCCACGGGGATACGCAGTATTTT. Translated: CASSLHGDTQYF.

Turning to this clone: Other DNA sequences within the sample encode an identical CDR3. The chain joins TRBV5-1 to TRBJ2-7; no clear D gene. In germline, CDR1 is SGHRS, CDR2 YFSETQ. Trimming stripped 3 bases from V and 2 bases from J, with 9 bases between. CDR3 length: 13 residues. The CDR3 reads CASSSGTAYEQYF. The CDR3 DNA reads as TGCGCCAGCAGCTCTGGTACGGCCTACGAGCAGTACTTC.

J is TRBJ2-1 and V is TRBV4-2, with 10 bases aligning to TRBD2. Germline lookup yields CDR1 LGHNA and CDR2 YNFKEQ. CDR3 length: 17 amino acids. The trim removed 0 bases at V and 4 bases at J, leaving 6 bases unmatched. DNA for the CDR3: TGTGCCAGCAGCCAAGAGGCTAGCGGGAGTGTTTACAATGAGCAGTTCTTC. Translated, it gives CASSQEASGSVYNEQFF.

The chain has TRBV2 and TRBJ1-1; no firm D call. Trimming left V 4 bases short and J 2 bases short, with 8 bases between. The germline V gene encodes CDR1 SNHLY and CDR2 FYNNEI. The CDR3 is 13 amino acids. CDR3 residues: CASSVVGNTEAFF. CDR3 sequence (DNA): TGTGCCAGCAGTGTTGTGGGAAACACTGAAGCTTTCTTT.

The chain links TRBV10-2 to TRBJ2-1; D is possibly TRBD1 (5 bases). CDR1 is WSHSY and CDR2 is SAAADI in the germline V gene. The CDR3 consists of 14 residues. Trimming shortened V by 4 bases and J by 4 bases, and 11 bases separated the two germline ends. DNA of the CDR3: TGCGCCAGCAGTGGAATTGGGGCGTACAATGAGCAGTTCTTC. It yields the protein CASSGIGAYNEQFF.

This clone is a singleton in its sample. The chain carries TRBV28 and TRBJ1-1; no firm D call. CDR1 and CDR2 from the germline V gene are MDHEN and SYDVKM. V lost 6 bases, J lost 1 base, and 12 bases lay in between. CDR3 length: 14 amino acids. CDR3 in DNA: TGTGCCAGCAGGGAAGGATCAGGGAACACTGAAGCTTTCTTT. Translated, it gives CASREGSGNTEAFF.

The CDR3 DNA reads as TGCGCCAGCAGTGAGCTAGGACTAGCGGGAGGGCCAGGGTACGAGCAGTACTTC. As protein: CASSELGLAGGPGYEQYF. The chain links TRBV10-2 to TRBJ2-7; 15 bases are a match to TRBD2. V dropped 2 bases and J dropped 4; count of bases not matched to a gene: 9. The germline gives CDR1 WSHSY, CDR2 SAAADI. This CDR3 has 18 amino acids.

The rearrangement links TRBV7-9 to TRBJ1-5, with D perhaps matching TRBD1 (6 bases). V lost 6 bases to trimming and J lost 1 base, with 10 bases between them. Germline V gene lookup returns CDR1 SEHNR and CDR2 FQNEAQ (reference sequence). CDR3 length: 14 amino acids. CDR3 sequence: CASSHGQSNQPQHF. Here the CDR3 DNA reads TGTGCCAGCAGTCACGGACAGAGCAATCAGCCCCAGCATTTT.

This chain links TRBV29-1 with TRBJ1-2, with D perhaps TRBD1 (6 bases). The V gene's germline CDR1 is SQVTM and CDR2 ANQGSEA. V was cut by 0 bases and J by 6 bases, with 11 bases left in between. This CDR3 has 13 amino acids. The CDR3 DNA reads TGCAGCGTTGAAGATGGCAGGGGTAATGGCTACACCTTC. Protein product: CSVEDGRGNGYTF.

The chain joins TRBV2 to TRBJ1-5, with TRBD1 identical over 9 bases. This CDR3 is built from 14 residues. CDR1 SNHLY and CDR2 FYNNEI come from the germline V gene. The V gene end was trimmed by 7 bases and the J gene end by 7 bases; junction bases not matched to a gene: 8. The CDR3 protein is CASNPGQGIQPQHF. The CDR3 DNA sequence: TGTGCCAGCAATCCTGGACAGGGGATACAGCCCCAGCATTTT.

The chain carries TRBV7-6 and TRBJ2-7; possibly TRBD1 for D (5 bases). CDR3 length: 13 residues. The germline V gene has CDR1 SGHVS and CDR2 FNYEAQ. V lost 5 bases to trimming and J lost 6 bases, with 14 bases between them. In nucleotides, the CDR3 is TGTGCCAGCAGCCCCTCGCCAGGGTCCGAGCAGTACTTC. Its protein is CASSPSPGSEQYF.

The rearrangement joins TRBV7-2 to TRBJ1-1, with no clear D. Per the germline V gene, CDR1 is SGHTA and CDR2 is FQGNSA. Trimming removed 0 bases from V and 2 bases from J, with 7 bases in between. There are 14 residues in the CDR3. The DNA for the CDR3 is TGTGCCAGCAGCTTAGCGCCGGTTAACACTGAAGCTTTCTTT. Its protein product is CASSLAPVNTEAFF. Full variable domain (outside the CDR3, taken from reference TRBV7-2 and TRBJ1-1): GAGVSQSPSNKVTEKGKDVELRCDPISGHTALYWYRQSLGQGLEFLIYFQGNSAPDKSGLPSDRFSAERTGGSVSTLTIQRTQQEDSAVYLCASSLAPVNTEAFFGQGTRLTVV.

The rearrangement uses TRBV6-5 and TRBJ2-5; D uncertain. CDR1 is MNHEY, CDR2 SVGAGI, per germline. This CDR3 region has 15 residues. The V gene lost 0 bases and the J gene lost 0 bases, with 8 bases spanning the gap. The DNA of the CDR3 is TGTGCCAGCAGTTACTCCCACATGTACCAAGAGACCCAGTACTTC. Amino acids: CASSYSHMYQETQYF.

The V call is TRBV2, the J call TRBJ2-1, with a weak D call TRBD1 (6 bases). CDR3 length: 16 amino acids. Germline V lookup: CDR1 SNHLY, CDR2 FYNNEI. The ends were cut back, 6 bases at V and 1 base at J, with 16 bases in the middle. The CDR3 DNA is TGTGCCAGCAGCCCCGTTACAGGGATGTCCTACAATGAGCAGTTCTTC. Translated, it gives CASSPVTGMSYNEQFF.

The rearrangement uses TRBV7-8 and TRBJ2-2, with 9 bases aligning to TRBD2. Germline V gene data show CDR1 as SGHVS and CDR2 as FQNEAQ. The length of the CDR3 is 15 residues. V dropped 2 bases and J dropped 7; count of bases not matched to a gene: 5. The CDR3 spells CASSLLRGGLGELFF. CDR3 DNA sequence: TGTGCCAGCAGCTTACTGCGGGGGGGCCTCGGGGAGCTGTTTTTT.

The rearrangement uses TRBV4-1 and TRBJ2-1; 7 bases align to TRBD2. J gave up 7 bases and V 1 base, and 4 bases lay outside the gene matches. CDR3 length: 14 residues. The germline V gene encodes CDR1 MGHRA and CDR2 YSYEKL. CDR3 DNA: TGCGCCAGCAGCCAAGCCGCGGGGGTGAATGAGCAGTTCTTC. It translates to CASSQAAGVNEQFF.

The gene calls are TRBV28 and TRBJ2-3, with D perhaps TRBD1 or TRBD2 (5 bases each). Looked up from germline, CDR1 is MDHEN and CDR2 is SYDVKM. The CDR3 spans 18 residues. Trimming pared 7 bases from V and 0 bases from J, leaving 23 bases between. The CDR3 nucleotides are TGTGCCAGCAACCTCGAGGGACCCTCGGGCCTAAGCACAGATACGCAGTATTTT. Translated, it gives CASNLEGPSGLSTDTQYF.

As for this clone: Other DNA sequences of this sample code for an identical CDR3. The V and J genes are TRBV6-5 and TRBJ2-7; no definite D call. Germline V gene sequence: CDR1 MNHEY, CDR2 SVGAGI. V dropped 2 bases and J dropped 2 bases, with 7 bases sitting between them. The CDR3 covers 13 residues. CDR3 protein: CASSYGAAYEQYF. The DNA of the CDR3 is TGTGCCAGCAGTTACGGCGCGGCCTACGAGCAGTACTTC.

This clone appeared a few times. V gene TRBV5-1 combines with J gene TRBJ2-2, with 8 positions matching TRBD1. Looked up from germline, CDR1 is SGHRS and CDR2 is YFSETQ. CDR3 length: 14 amino acids. V trimming: 3 bases; J trimming: 7 bases; junction bases outside the gene matches: 5. The CDR3 DNA sequence: TGCGCCAGCAGCTCGGACAGGGTTGTCGGGGAGCTGTTTTTT. This gives the protein CASSSDRVVGELFF.